The 7 T cell receptor beta chains in this list originate from one sample, sequenced in a study of Graves' ophthalmopathy and Graves' hyperthyroidism. Transcripts of RNA were the source for amplifying TCR beta CDR3 regions. First-round RT-PCR employed HTBI primers, with a second-round multiplex PCR after it. TCRdb itself ran the multiplex PCR reads through MiXCR, one entry per CDR3 protein. The profile covers about 400,000 distinct CDR3 sequences, with around 18% appearing a single time and roughly 1.5% taken by the ten largest. Specimen: peripheral blood. Receptors were obtained from a young woman with Graves' ophthalmopathy.

This clonotype was recorded many times. V and J are TRBV6-2 or TRBV6-3 and TRBJ2-7, with D tentatively TRBD1 (5 bases). The CDR3 is 16 amino acids. Trimming shortened V by 0 bases and J by 1 base, and 13 bases separated the two germline ends. The V gene's germline CDR1 is MNHEY and CDR2 SVGEGT. Written as DNA, the CDR3 is TGTGCCAGCAGTTACTCCGGTCAGGGTGAGTCCTACGAGCAGTACTTC. Protein product: CASSYSGQGESYEQYF.

This clonotype has at least ten counts. The V call is TRBV28, the J call TRBJ2-7, with TRBD1 identical over 7 bases. The germline CDR1 and CDR2 sequences are MDHEN and SYDVKM. The V segment lost 7 bases and the J segment 4 bases; nucleotides outside the gene matches: 16. CDR3 length: 16 amino acids. The chain's CDR3 is CASTTRQGTTKYEQYF. The CDR3 coding sequence is TGTGCCAGCACTACAAGACAGGGAACCACGAAGTACGAGCAGTACTTC.

This clonotype was counted ten times or more. The chain joins TRBV6-2 or TRBV6-3 to TRBJ1-5; the D gene is possibly TRBD1 (6 bases). The CDR3 extends over 17 amino acids. V gave up 0 bases and J gave up 5 bases, with 17 bases separating them. CDR1 is MNHEY and CDR2 is SVGEGT in the germline V gene. CDR3 sequence (DNA): TGTGCCAGCAGTTACTCAAGGGCTCCCAGGGGCCATCAGCCCCAGCATTTT. Its protein is CASSYSRAPRGHQPQHF.

This clonotype was counted a few times. V usage is TRBV5-1 and J usage is TRBJ2-2; no clear D gene. Trimming stripped 0 bases from V and 6 bases from J, with 12 bases between. There are 15 residues in the CDR3. Germline CDR1 and CDR2: SGHRS and YFSETQ. CDR3 in amino acids: CASSLVGPPAGELFF. Written as DNA, the CDR3 is TGCGCCAGCAGCTTGGTCGGACCCCCGGCCGGGGAGCTGTTTTTT.

This clonotype has a count of ten or more. V gene TRBV7-2 combines with J gene TRBJ2-7, with 9 positions matching TRBD1. The CDR3 has 11 amino acids. Germline V gene data show CDR1 as SGHTA and CDR2 as FQGNSA. The V segment lost 5 bases and the J segment 13 bases; nucleotides outside the gene matches: 6. CDR3 nucleotides: TGTGCCAGCAGCCCCGGGACAGGGTCCTACTTC. This codes for CASSPGTGSYF.

This clonotype was counted many times. The chain has TRBV6-1 and TRBJ1-2, with D maybe TRBD1 (5 bases). The germline CDR1 and CDR2 sequences are MNHNS and SASEGT. The CDR3 sequence is 14 residues long. V was pared by 3 bases and J by 4 bases, with 12 bases between. CDR3 sequence: CASSEKGLSYGYTF. The CDR3 bases are TGTGCCAGCAGTGAGAAGGGGCTTAGCTATGGCTACACCTTC.

In its sample, this clonotype was seen many times. V usage is TRBV6-1 and J usage is TRBJ2-7; perhaps TRBD1 as D (6 bases). Per the germline V gene, CDR1 is MNHNS and CDR2 is SASEGT. The CDR3 length is 16 residues. V lost 2 bases and J 0 bases, leaving 14 bases between the germline ends. The CDR3 sequence is CASSESLGTHSYEQYF. CDR3 coding DNA: TGTGCCAGCAGTGAAAGTTTAGGGACACACTCCTACGAGCAGTACTTC.